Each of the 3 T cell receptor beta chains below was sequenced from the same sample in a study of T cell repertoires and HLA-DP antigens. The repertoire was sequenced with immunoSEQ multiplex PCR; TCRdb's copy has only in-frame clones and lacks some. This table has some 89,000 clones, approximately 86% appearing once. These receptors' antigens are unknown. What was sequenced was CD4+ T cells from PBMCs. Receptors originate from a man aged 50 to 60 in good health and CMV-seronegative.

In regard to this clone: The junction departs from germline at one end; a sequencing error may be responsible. Here the CDR3 reads CASSPSASGSREQFF. The DNA of the CDR3 is TGTGCTAGCAGCCCGTCGGCTAGCGGGAGCCGAGAGCAGTTCTTC. This chain joins TRBV7-7 and TRBJ2-1; 10 nucleotides line up with TRBD2. This CDR3 has 15 residues. The germline V gene encodes CDR1 SSHAT and CDR2 FNYEAQ (reference sequence).

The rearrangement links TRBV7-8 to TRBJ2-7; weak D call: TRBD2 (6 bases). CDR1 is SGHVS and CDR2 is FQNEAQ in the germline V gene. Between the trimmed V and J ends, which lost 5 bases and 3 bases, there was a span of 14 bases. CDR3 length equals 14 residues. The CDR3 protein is CASSPEGLIYEQYF. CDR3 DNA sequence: TGTGCCAGCAGCCCTGAGGGACTGATCTACGAGCAGTACTTC.

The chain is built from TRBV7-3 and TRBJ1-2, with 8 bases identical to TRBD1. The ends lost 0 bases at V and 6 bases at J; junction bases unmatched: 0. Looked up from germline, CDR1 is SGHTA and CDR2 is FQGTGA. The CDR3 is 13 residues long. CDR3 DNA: TGTGCCAGCAGCTTAACGACAGGGGATGGCTACACCTTC. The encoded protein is CASSLTTGDGYTF.